A selection of T cell receptor beta chains follows, all from one sample in a study of blood T cell repertoires in COVID-19. Some clones are missing from TCRdb's copy, which holds only in-frame ones; the method was immunoSEQ multiplex PCR. Of about 220,000 clones in the sample, about 79% were seen once. The source material was peripheral blood. All receptors derive from a man aged 50-60 years with active or convalescent COVID-19. Both conserved end residues are part of each CDR3. A D gene is named only where the DNA matches it firmly. Clone size is shown for a subset of rows, as once, few, many or a class of expanded clone.

once	TRBJ2-2	TRBD2	TRBV7-2	18	CASSQQPSTSGYAGELFF	TGTGCCAGCAGCCAACAGCCTTCAACTAGCGGGTACGCCGGGGAGCTGTTTTTT
-	TRBJ2-3	-	TRBV4-1	16	CASSPRSTLGTDTQYF	TGCGCCAGCAGCCCCAGGTCAACCTTGGGCACAGATACGCAGTATTTT
-	TRBJ2-3	TRBD2	TRBV18	14	CASSFSSGSDTQYF	TGTGCCAGCTCATTCTCTAGCGGGAGCGATACGCAGTATTTT
-	TRBJ2-2	TRBD1	TRBV7-9	14	CASSFTGDTGELFF	TGTGCCAGCAGCTTCACAGGGGACACCGGGGAGCTGTTTTTT
-	TRBJ2-7	-	TRBV7-8	15	CASSLLGSGSYEQYF	TGTGCCAGCAGCTTATTAGGTAGCGGATCCTACGAGCAGTACTTC
-	TRBJ2-1	-	TRBV18	16	CASSPGAGRLSDEQFF	TGTGCCAGCTCACCAGGGGCAGGAAGACTCTCGGATGAGCAGTTCTTC
-	TRBJ2-5	TRBD2	TRBV3-1/TRBV3-2	15	CASSPLTSGIETQYF	TGTGCCAGCAGCCCCCTGACTAGCGGGATAGAGACCCAGTACTTC
few	TRBJ2-1	TRBD2	TRBV2	14	CASSLDGRMNEQFF	TGTGCCAGCAGCTTGGACGGGAGGATGAATGAGCAGTTCTTC
-	TRBJ2-7	-	TRBV6-5	15	CASSLARGTTYEQYF	TGTGCCAGCAGTTTGGCCCGGGGAACGACCTACGAGCAGTACTTC
-	TRBJ1-3	-	TRBV28	16	CASSISSRENGNTIYF	TGTGCCAGCAGTATATCCTCCCGGGAGAATGGAAACACCATATATTTT
few	TRBJ2-3	-	TRBV7-8	20	CASSLDVGGAIPSYTDTQYF	TGTGCCAGCAGCTTAGATGTGGGGGGGGCGATTCCTAGCTACACAGATACGCAGTATTTT
-	TRBJ2-7	-	TRBV10-1	12	CASREGRYEQYF	TGCGCCAGCAGGGAGGGGCGTTACGAGCAGTACTTC
-	TRBJ2-7	TRBD2	TRBV5-1	14	CASSDDRTSGRLDF	TGCGCCAGCAGCGACGACAGAACTAGCGGGAGATTGGACTTC